This TCR beta chain is from a study of metastatic and nonmetastatic thyroid tumors. Study details: Blood and tumor or nodule tissue repertoires from malignant and benign thyroid patients were compared.

Study results and limitations: According to reports, the diversity of TCR beta was significantly higher in malignant thyroid tumors than in benign nodules, and this held in both blood and tumor samples.

The CDR3 is made up of 13 amino acids. Germline V gives CDR1 SGDLS, CDR2 YYNGEE. V was trimmed by 6 bases and J by 3 bases, leaving 13 bases between them. In regard to this clone: What it recognizes is unknown.

TCRdb redid the clone calls on the PCR reads using MiXCR. The sample carries about 33,000 clones, roughly a sixth recorded once. Patients were all untreated before their thyroid surgery. V gene TRBV9 combines with J gene TRBJ2-7; D is unresolved. Sample: blood. The sequence came from a male donor with papillary thyroid cancer or a benign thyroid nodule (not recorded which). Some clones in this sample may be carry-over from other donors' samples. DNA for the CDR3: TGTGCCAGCATCGTTGGCCAGATCTACGAGCAGTACTTC. Residues: CASIVGQIYEQYF.